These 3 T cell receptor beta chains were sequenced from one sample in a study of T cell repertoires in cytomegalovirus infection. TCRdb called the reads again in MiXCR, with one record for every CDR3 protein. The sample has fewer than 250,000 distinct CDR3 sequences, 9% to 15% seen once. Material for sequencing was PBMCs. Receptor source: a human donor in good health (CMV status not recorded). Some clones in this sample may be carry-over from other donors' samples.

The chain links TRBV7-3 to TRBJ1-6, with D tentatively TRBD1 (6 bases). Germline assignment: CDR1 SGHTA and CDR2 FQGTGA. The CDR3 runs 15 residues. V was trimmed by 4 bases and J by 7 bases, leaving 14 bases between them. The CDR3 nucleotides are TGTGCCAGCAGCTCCTCGGGCAGGGGAAATTCACCCCTCCACTTT. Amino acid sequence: CASSSSGRGNSPLHF.

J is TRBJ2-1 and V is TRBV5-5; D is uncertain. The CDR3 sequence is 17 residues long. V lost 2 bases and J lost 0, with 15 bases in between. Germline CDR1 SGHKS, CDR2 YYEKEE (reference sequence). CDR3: CASSLTTPPSSYNEQFF. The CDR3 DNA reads TGTGCCAGCAGCTTAACGACGCCCCCGAGCTCCTACAATGAGCAGTTCTTC.

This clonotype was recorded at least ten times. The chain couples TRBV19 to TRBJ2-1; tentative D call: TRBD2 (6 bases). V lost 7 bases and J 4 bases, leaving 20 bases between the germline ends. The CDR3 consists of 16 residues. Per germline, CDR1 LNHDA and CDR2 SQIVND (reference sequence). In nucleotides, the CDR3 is TGTGCCAGTACCCCAAGTTTCGGGAGAGAGTACAATGAGCAGTTCTTC. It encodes CASTPSFGREYNEQFF.